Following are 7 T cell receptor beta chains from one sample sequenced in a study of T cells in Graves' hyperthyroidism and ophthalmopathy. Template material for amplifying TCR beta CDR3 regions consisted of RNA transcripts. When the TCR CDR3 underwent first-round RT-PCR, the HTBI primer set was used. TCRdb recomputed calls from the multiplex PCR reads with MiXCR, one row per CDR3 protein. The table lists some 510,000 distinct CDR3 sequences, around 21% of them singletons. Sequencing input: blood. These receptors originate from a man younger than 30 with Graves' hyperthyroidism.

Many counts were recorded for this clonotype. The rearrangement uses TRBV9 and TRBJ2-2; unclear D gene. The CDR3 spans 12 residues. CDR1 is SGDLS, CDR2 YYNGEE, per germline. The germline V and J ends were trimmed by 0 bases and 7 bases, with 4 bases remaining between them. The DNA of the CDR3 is TGTGCCAGCAGCGTAGGCGGCGGGGAGCTGTTTTTT. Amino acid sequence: CASSVGGGELFF. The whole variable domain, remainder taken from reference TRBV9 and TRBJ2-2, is DSGVTQTPKHLITATGQRVTLRCSPRSGDLSVYWYQQSLDQGLQFLIQYYNGEERAKGNILERFSAQQFPDLHSELNLSSLELGDSALYFCASSVGGGELFFGEGSRLTVL.

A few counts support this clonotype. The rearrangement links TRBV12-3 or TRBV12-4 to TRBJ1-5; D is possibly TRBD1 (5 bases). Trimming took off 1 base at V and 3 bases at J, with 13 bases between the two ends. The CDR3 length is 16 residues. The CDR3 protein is CASSLGGEEDNQPQHF. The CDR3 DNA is TGTGCCAGCAGTTTAGGAGGGGAGGAGGACAATCAGCCCCAGCATTTT.

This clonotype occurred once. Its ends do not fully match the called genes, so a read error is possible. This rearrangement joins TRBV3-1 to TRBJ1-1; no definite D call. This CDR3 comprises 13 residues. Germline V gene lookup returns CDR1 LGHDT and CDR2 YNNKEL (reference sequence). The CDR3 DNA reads TGTGCCAGCAGCCAAGAGGGGAGGACTGAAGCTTGCTTT. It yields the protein CASSQEGRTEACF.

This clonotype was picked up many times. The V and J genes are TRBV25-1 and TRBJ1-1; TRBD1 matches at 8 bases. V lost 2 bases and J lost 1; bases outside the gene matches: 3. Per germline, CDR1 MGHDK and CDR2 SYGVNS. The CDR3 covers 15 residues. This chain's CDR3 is CASSEPGTGNTEAFF. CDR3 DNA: TGTGCCAGCAGTGAACCCGGGACAGGGAACACTGAAGCTTTCTTT.

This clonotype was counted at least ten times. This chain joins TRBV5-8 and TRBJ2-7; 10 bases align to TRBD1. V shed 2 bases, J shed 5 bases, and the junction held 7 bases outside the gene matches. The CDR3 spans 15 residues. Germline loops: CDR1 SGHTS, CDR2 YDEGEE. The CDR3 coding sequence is TGTGCCAGCAGCTTTATACGGGACAGGGGTAACGAGCAGTACTTC. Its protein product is CASSFIRDRGNEQYF. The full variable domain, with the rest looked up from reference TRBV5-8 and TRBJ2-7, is EAGVTQSPTHLIKTRGQQATLRCSPISGHTSVYWYQQALGLGLQFLLWYDEGEERNRGNFPPRFSGRQFPNYSSELNVNALELEDSALYLCASSFIRDRGNEQYFGPGTRLTVT.

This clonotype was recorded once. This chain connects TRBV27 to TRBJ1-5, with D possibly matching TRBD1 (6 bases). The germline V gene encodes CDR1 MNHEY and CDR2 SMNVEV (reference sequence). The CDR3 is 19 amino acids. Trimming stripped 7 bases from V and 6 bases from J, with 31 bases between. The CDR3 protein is CASIPIGPIKGDHFQPQHF. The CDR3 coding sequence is TGTGCCAGCATTCCAATCGGACCGATCAAGGGGGATCATTTTCAGCCCCAGCATTTT.

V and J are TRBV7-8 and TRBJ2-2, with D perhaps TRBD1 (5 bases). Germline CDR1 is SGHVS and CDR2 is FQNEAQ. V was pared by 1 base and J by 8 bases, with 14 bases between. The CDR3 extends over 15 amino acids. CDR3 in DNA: TGTGCCAGCAGCTTAGTTGCCCAGGGTGAGGGGGAGCTGTTTTTT. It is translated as CASSLVAQGEGELFF.